This T cell receptor beta chain was sequenced in a study of T cell repertoires in cytomegalovirus infection. This clonotype turned up a few times. A single record per CDR3 protein comes from TCRdb applying MiXCR to the reads. The data show about 740,000 distinct CDR3 sequences, approximately 40% seen once. The sample taken for sequencing was PBMCs. The clonotype was recovered from a human donor in good health (CMV status not recorded). Some clones in this sample may be carry-over from other donors' samples.

The CDR3 here is CASSTYKAEGDEQFF. The CDR3 DNA reads as TGTGCCAGCAGCACCTACAAAGCCGAGGGTGATGAGCAGTTCTTC. The chain is built from TRBV7-6 and TRBJ2-1, with D perhaps TRBD2 (5 bases). The length of the CDR3 is 15 residues. Trimming removed 5 bases from V and 8 bases from J, with 19 bases in between. Germline CDR1 SGHVS, CDR2 FNYEAQ.